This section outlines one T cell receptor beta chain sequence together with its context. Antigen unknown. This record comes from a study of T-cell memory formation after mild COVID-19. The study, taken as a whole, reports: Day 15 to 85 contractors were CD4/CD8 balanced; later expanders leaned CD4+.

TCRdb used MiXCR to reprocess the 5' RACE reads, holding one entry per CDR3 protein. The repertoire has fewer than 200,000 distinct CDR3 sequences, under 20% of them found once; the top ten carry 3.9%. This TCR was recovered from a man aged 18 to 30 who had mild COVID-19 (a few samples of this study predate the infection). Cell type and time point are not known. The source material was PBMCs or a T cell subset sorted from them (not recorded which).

The CDR3 protein is CAITPGYLQPQHF. CDR3 nucleotides: TGTGCCATCACTCCAGGGTATCTTCAGCCCCAGCATTTT. The chain recombines TRBV10-3 with TRBJ1-5; tentative D call: TRBD1 (5 bases). The germline V and J ends were trimmed by 7 bases and 6 bases, with 13 bases remaining between them. Per the germline V gene, CDR1 is ENHRY and CDR2 is SYGVKD. The CDR3 is 13 residues long.